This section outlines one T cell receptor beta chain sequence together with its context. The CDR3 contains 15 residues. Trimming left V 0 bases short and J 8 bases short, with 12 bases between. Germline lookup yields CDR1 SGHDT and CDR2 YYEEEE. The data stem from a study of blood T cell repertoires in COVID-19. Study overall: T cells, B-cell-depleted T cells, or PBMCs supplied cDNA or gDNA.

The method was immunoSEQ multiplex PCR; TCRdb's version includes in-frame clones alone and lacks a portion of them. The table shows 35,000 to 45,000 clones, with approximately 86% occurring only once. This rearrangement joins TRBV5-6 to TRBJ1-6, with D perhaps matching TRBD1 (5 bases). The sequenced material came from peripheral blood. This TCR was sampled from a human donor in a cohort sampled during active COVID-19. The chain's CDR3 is CASSLESTVDSPLHF. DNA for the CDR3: TGTGCCAGCAGCTTGGAGTCGACAGTGGATTCACCCCTCCACTTT.